The 15 T cell receptor beta chains listed next were all sequenced from one sample in a study of response to subunit inactivated influenza vaccine. TCRdb itself ran the RT-PCR reads through MiXCR, one entry per CDR3 protein. The sample includes hundreds of thousands of distinct CDR3 sequences, around 25% of them seen just once. This specimen was CD4+ T cells sorted from PBMCs, taken more than 4 days after vaccination. These receptors came from a man aged 50 to 59 who received an inactivated influenza vaccine.

There are a few counts of this clonotype. A junction boundary mismatches the germline segment, possibly from a read error. This chain connects TRBV3-1 to TRBJ2-5, with D maybe TRBD2 (6 bases). Germline V lookup: CDR1 LGHDT, CDR2 YNNKEL (reference sequence). The CDR3 length is 14 residues. The DNA for the CDR3 is TGTGCCAGCAGCCAAACTTCGACGTCGACGGGGGAGGACTTC. This translates into CASSQTSTSTGEDF.

The chain links TRBV30 to TRBJ1-1, with D uncertain. Deletions cut 3 bases from V and 5 bases from J, with 16 bases between. The CDR3 covers 14 residues. CDR1 is GTSNPN and CDR2 is SVGIG in the germline V gene (reference sequence). The CDR3 region has the DNA TGTGCCTGGAGAGGGTTAGGAGGCGGAACTGAAGCTTTCTTT. Protein sequence: CAWRGLGGGTEAFF. The full variable domain, in which reference TRBV30 and TRBJ1-1 provide the parts outside the CDR3, is SQTIHQWPATLVQPVGSPLSLECTVEGTSNPNLYWYRQAAGRGLQLLFYSVGIGQISSEVPQNLSASRPQDRQFILSSKKLLLSDSGFYLCAWRGLGGGTEAFFGQGTRLTVV.

This sequence joins TRBV9 and TRBJ2-5, with TRBD2 matching 12 bases. The germline gives CDR1 SGDLS, CDR2 YYNGEE. With V trimmed by 4 bases and J by 2 bases, 6 bases remained unmatched. This CDR3 comprises 16 residues. The CDR3 loop is CASSPRTSGVQETQYF. The CDR3 DNA reads as TGTGCCAGCAGCCCTCGGACTAGCGGGGTACAAGAGACCCAGTACTTC.

A few counts support this clonotype. This chain connects TRBV4-1 to TRBJ2-5; 8 positions match TRBD2. With V trimmed by 2 bases and J by 5 bases, 7 bases remained unmatched. The CDR3 consists of 15 residues. Germline CDR1 MGHRA, CDR2 YSYEKL. The CDR3 region has the DNA TGCGCCAGCAGCCAACGGTCGGGGGGGCTGGAGACCCAGTACTTC. Translated, it gives CASSQRSGGLETQYF.

A remark on this clonotype: One end of the junction does not line up with germline, which may come from a read error. The rearrangement uses TRBV4-3 and TRBJ1-2, with 10 bases that match TRBD1. The CDR3 extends over 14 amino acids. Germline CDR1 LGHNA, CDR2 YSLEER. CDR3 in DNA: TGCGCCAGCAGCCAATCGTCGACAGGGGGCGCTTTGGCCTTC. Its translation is CASSQSSTGGALAF.

V usage is TRBV5-4 and J usage is TRBJ2-3; 8 positions match TRBD2. The CDR3 length is 16 residues. J lost 6 bases, V lost 4 bases, and 13 bases had no gene match. Germline V lookup: CDR1 SGHNT, CDR2 YYREEE (reference sequence). The CDR3 nucleotides read TGTGCCAGCAGCCCAGGTGGCCAGCGGGGGTGGGATACGCAGTATTTT. As protein: CASSPGGQRGWDTQYF.

The chain uses TRBV12-3 or TRBV12-4 and TRBJ1-1; 10 nucleotides match TRBD1. V shed 6 bases and J 4 bases; nucleotides not matched to a gene: 8. The CDR3 is 15 residues long. CDR3 sequence reads: CASRRQGALITEAFF. The CDR3 DNA sequence: TGTGCCAGCAGGAGACAGGGGGCGCTGATCACTGAAGCTTTCTTT.

The rearrangement uses TRBV18 and TRBJ2-1, with a tentative D call TRBD1 (6 bases). This CDR3 is 13 amino acids long. The germline CDR1 and CDR2 sequences are KGHSH and LQKENI. V was cut by 3 bases and J by 9 bases, with 12 bases left in between. CDR3 in DNA: TGTGCCAGCTCACCGCAGGGGATGGGTGAGCAGTTCTTC. Translating gives CASSPQGMGEQFF.

The chain employs TRBV12-3 or TRBV12-4 and TRBJ2-7; D unresolved. The CDR3 consists of 13 residues. Trimming stripped 6 bases from V and 2 bases from J, with 11 bases between. The CDR3 DNA reads as TGTGCCAGCAGCCCTACCAGTGCCTACGAGCAGTACTTC. It codes for CASSPTSAYEQYF.

This clonotype came up a few times. The chain links TRBV5-6 to TRBJ2-2; D not certain. The CDR3 is 14 amino acids. Trimming stripped 2 bases from V and 4 bases from J, with 9 bases between. Germline CDR1 is SGHDT and CDR2 is YYEEEE. The CDR3 DNA follows: TGTGCCAGCAGCTTTCCGAAGCCCACCGGGGAGCTGTTTTTT. The encoded protein is CASSFPKPTGELFF.

This clonotype has only a few counts. In DNA, the CDR3 is TGTGCCAGCAGCTTGACGTTTGTGGGACAGGGGGAACCCTACACCTTC. This sequence encodes CASSLTFVGQGEPYTF. The V call is TRBV5-6, the J call TRBJ1-2; 11 nucleotides match TRBD1. CDR1 and CDR2 (germline): SGHDT, YYEEEE. After removal of 1 base from V and 10 bases from J, the junction contained 12 bases not matched to a gene. The CDR3 totals 16 residues.

The chain's CDR3 is CASSPWTGLGAEQYF. CDR3 nucleotides: TGTGCCAGCAGCCCTTGGACAGGGTTAGGGGCCGAGCAGTACTTC. The rearrangement uses TRBV3-1 and TRBJ2-7, with 8 bases identical to TRBD1. The ends lost 4 bases at V and 6 bases at J; junction bases unmatched: 11. In germline, CDR1 is LGHDT, CDR2 YNNKEL (reference sequence). CDR3 size: 15 residues.

The V gene is TRBV6-2 or TRBV6-3, the J gene TRBJ2-3, with TRBD1 as a possible D gene (5 bases). V lost 6 bases and J 4 bases, leaving 11 bases between the germline ends. CDR1 and CDR2 (germline): MNHEY, SVGEGT. The CDR3 has 13 amino acids. The CDR3 is CASRRPRADTQYF. In DNA, the CDR3 is TGTGCCAGCAGACGGCCCAGGGCAGATACGCAGTATTTT.

CDR3 bases: TGTGCCAGCAGAGAGGCGAGAATAGCGGGGGCCTACGAGCAGTACTTC. Protein product: CASREARIAGAYEQYF. The chain has TRBV6-2 or TRBV6-3 and TRBJ2-7, with 9 bases that match TRBD2. Germline V gene data show CDR1 as MNHEY and CDR2 as SVGEGT. CDR3 length equals 16 residues. J lost 2 bases, V lost 6 bases, and 11 bases had no gene match.

The chain combines TRBV19 with TRBJ2-5; D is possibly TRBD1 (6 bases). The CDR3 totals 13 residues. Germline V gene lookup returns CDR1 LNHDA and CDR2 SQIVND (reference sequence). The ends were cut back, 10 bases at V and 1 base at J, with 13 bases in the middle. CDR3 nucleotides: TGTGCCACCGCCCGGGACACCCAAGAGACCCAGTACTTC. Protein: CATARDTQETQYF.